This T cell receptor beta chain is drawn from a study of T cell responses to AZD1222 COVID-19 vaccine. The V and J ends lost 4 bases and 6 bases respectively, with 21 bases between them. The CDR3 sequence is 15 residues long. The germline gives CDR1 GTSNPN, CDR2 SVGIG (reference sequence). Only one count was recorded for this clone. Its antigen remains unidentified. Findings of the study overall: Increased Spike-specific TCR breadth and depth were observed after two AZD1222 doses. Mapped onto spike, vaccine-associated CD4 TCRs spanned it and were dominant at 160-218 and 743-854. Targets within unmutated variant regions were reportedly found for nearly half of spike-specific TCRs.

Sequenced by immunoSEQ multiplex PCR; TCRdb stores in-frame clones only, minus some. The sample includes about 120,000 clones, approximately 83% of them seen just once. The TCR comes from an adult in good health. Source: peripheral blood, taken on day 0 of AZD1222 vaccination. This chain uses TRBV30 with TRBJ1-2; D is unclear. The CDR3 region is CAWTPGGGYLDGYTF. Here the CDR3 DNA reads TGTGCCTGGACCCCCGGAGGTGGGTACCTCGATGGCTACACCTTC.